A selection of T cell receptor beta chains follows, all from one sample in a study of human T cells and chemical hapten exposure. TCRdb processed the RACE reads anew with MiXCR; each CDR3 protein has one entry. Altogether more than 250,000 distinct CDR3 sequences are present, about 8.1% being singletons, with the ten largest covering less than 3%. Material: whole blood, obtained in connection with sensitization to the hapten diphenylcyclopropenone (DPC). These receptors came from a woman aged 40 to 55 with alopecia areata. Some clones in this sample may be carry-over from other donors' samples. CDR3s include the opening cysteine and the closing phenylalanine or tryptophan. D genes are given only for firm matches. Rows may omit the clone size; those that give it use once, few, many or a size class.

j_gene	abundance	d_gene	v_gene	CDR3nt	CDR3aa
TRBJ2-7	many	.	TRBV20-1	TGCAGTGCCGAGGGCTCAGGAGGGGCCCACGAGCAGTACTTC	CSAEGSGGAHEQYF
TRBJ2-6	.	.	TRBV24-1	TGTGCCACCAGTGCGCCTTCTGGGGCCAACGTCCTGACTTTC	CATSAPSGANVLTF
TRBJ1-5	.	.	TRBV27	TGTGCCAGCAGTTCATACCAAGACAGTAATCAGCCCCAGCATTTT	CASSSYQDSNQPQHF
TRBJ2-1	.	TRBD2	TRBV29-1	TGCAGCGTTGCAGGACTAGCGGGAGGCCCCAATGAGCAGTTCTTC	CSVAGLAGGPNEQFF
TRBJ2-3	many	TRBD1	TRBV5-1	TGCGCCAGCAGCTTGGGACAGGGCCCAGATACGCAGTATTTT	CASSLGQGPDTQYF
TRBJ1-1	.	.	TRBV7-6	TGTGCCAGCAGCCCGGGGTTTAGCGACACTGAAGCTTTCTTT	CASSPGFSDTEAFF
TRBJ2-7	few	TRBD1	TRBV6-5	TGTGCCACCCGACAGGGACAGACCTACGAGCAGTACTTC	CATRQGQTYEQYF
TRBJ2-1	.	.	TRBV4-2	TGTGCCAGCAGCCAAGAATATACTAGCTACAATGAGCAGTTCTTC	CASSQEYTSYNEQFF
TRBJ1-2	few	.	TRBV28	TGTGCCAGCAGTTTAACGGAGGCTATAGACTATGGCTACACCTTC	CASSLTEAIDYGYTF
TRBJ1-2	.	.	TRBV3-1	TGTGCCAGCAGCCTAACTTCCCACTACACCTTC	CASSLTSHYTF
TRBJ2-1	few	TRBD2	TRBV5-4	TGTGCCAGCAGCTGGGCGGGAGGGCTGAGTGAGCAGTTCTTC	CASSWAGGLSEQFF
TRBJ1-2	few	.	TRBV19	TGTGCCAGTAGTATTACTTCAGGCTATGGCTACACCTTC	CASSITSGYGYTF
TRBJ1-4	many	TRBD1	TRBV7-6	TGTGCCAGCAGCCGACAGGGTTCAACTAATGAAAAACTGTTTTTT	CASSRQGSTNEKLFF
TRBJ2-3	many	.	TRBV20-1	TGCAGTGCTACCCCGAGGGGGCGGGGAGATACGCAGTATTTT	CSATPRGRGDTQYF
TRBJ2-7	.	.	TRBV6-2/TRBV6-3	TGTGCCAGCAGTCCCCAAAACTACGAGCAGTACTTC	CASSPQNYEQYF
TRBJ2-1	few	.	TRBV20-1	TGCAGTGCTAGTAGCGGTTACAATGAGCAGTTCTTC	CSASSGYNEQFF
TRBJ1-5	.	.	TRBV20-1	TGCAGTGCTAGAGACCTATATCAGCCCCAGCATTTT	CSARDLYQPQHF
TRBJ2-5	few	.	TRBV6-5	TGTGCCAGCAGTTACTGGGACGGCGAGACCCAGTACTTC	CASSYWDGETQYF
TRBJ2-1	many	TRBD2	TRBV7-9	TGTGCCATCCCAGCTAGCGGGAGTTACAATGAGCAGTTCTTC	CAIPASGSYNEQFF
TRBJ1-5	few	.	TRBV5-5	TGTGCCAGCAGCTTATATCAGGGGCGGGATCAGCCCCAGCATTTT	CASSLYQGRDQPQHF
TRBJ2-7	few	TRBD1	TRBV28	TGTGCCAGCAGGCTAATGGGACAGGGGCAGGACGAGCAGTACTTC	CASRLMGQGQDEQYF
TRBJ2-7	few	.	TRBV5-6	TGTGCCAGCAGCGGGGGGACGGCGCAAGGAAGGCAGTACTTC	CASSGGTAQGRQYF
TRBJ2-1	few	TRBD2	TRBV6-4	TGTGCCAGCAGCGAGACTAGCGGGAGCTACAATGAGCAGTTCTTC	CASSETSGSYNEQFF
TRBJ1-5	many	.	TRBV7-2	TGTGCCAGCAGCTCTCAGGGGCCCGGTTGGCCCCAGCATTTT	CASSSQGPGWPQHF
TRBJ2-5	.	.	TRBV29-1	TGCAGCGTTGATTCGGGCCAGCAAGAGACCCAGTACTTC	CSVDSGQQETQYF
TRBJ2-5	.	TRBD2	TRBV7-2	TGTGCCAGCAGCTTAACTAGCGGGCCACAAGAGACCCAGTACTTC	CASSLTSGPQETQYF
TRBJ2-5	many	.	TRBV12-3/TRBV12-4	TGTGCCAGCAGCCCTCGGTCCTTCGGGGAGACCCAGTACTTC	CASSPRSFGETQYF
TRBJ1-5	few	.	TRBV4-3	TGCGCCAGCAGCCAAGGGACCCAGGGGAGCAATCAGCCCCAGCATTTT	CASSQGTQGSNQPQHF
TRBJ2-3	many	TRBD1	TRBV5-1	TGCGCCAGCAGCTTGGGACAGGGGGCGCCCGGAGATACGCAGTATTTT	CASSLGQGAPGDTQYF
TRBJ1-1	few	.	TRBV14	TGTGCCAGCAGCCAAATTTTGGGAGGCACTGAAGCTTTCTTT	CASSQILGGTEAFF
TRBJ1-1	.	.	TRBV11-2	TGTGCCAGCAGCTTAATGGAGCGAACTGAAGCTTTCTTT	CASSLMERTEAFF
TRBJ1-1	few	.	TRBV7-2	TGTGCCACGGGGTTTGAAGCTTTCTTT	CATGFEAFF
TRBJ1-1	few	.	TRBV18	TGTGCCAGCTCACAGGGGACGAACACTGAAGCTTTCTTT	CASSQGTNTEAFF
TRBJ2-3	few	.	TRBV2	TGTGCCAGCAGATCCCAGACAGTCACGGATACGCAGTATTTT	CASRSQTVTDTQYF
TRBJ2-2	.	TRBD1	TRBV10-3	TGTGCCATCAGACCCACAGGGGCGAACACCGGGGAGCTGTTTTTT	CAIRPTGANTGELFF
TRBJ2-1	.	.	TRBV11-2	TGTGCCAGCAGCCGGGACGGGGAAAGGCAGTTCTTC	CASSRDGERQFF
TRBJ2-5	few	TRBD2	TRBV7-2	TGTGCCAGCAGCTTAGCGCAGCTAGCGGCCCAAGAGACCCAGTACTTC	CASSLAQLAAQETQYF
TRBJ2-5	few	TRBD1	TRBV6-1	TGTGCCAGCACCGTGAACAGGGGCTACCAAGAGACCCAGTACTTC	CASTVNRGYQETQYF
TRBJ1-5	many	.	TRBV28	TGTGCCAGCAGTTCACCGAGGAGTTATAGCAATCAGCCCCAGCATTTT	CASSSPRSYSNQPQHF
TRBJ2-7	.	.	TRBV7-9	TGTGCCAGCAGCTTAGGTCCAGGGGACCACGAGCAGTACTTC	CASSLGPGDHEQYF